This paragraph covers one TCR beta chain sequence. This CDR3 has 16 amino acids. The V end lost 5 bases, the J end lost 5 bases, and 19 bases lay between the germline ends. The V gene's germline CDR1 is LNHDA and CDR2 SQIVND (reference sequence). Patients in Seattle were enrolled during active infection, then followed longitudinally. These data originate in a study of blood T cell repertoires in COVID-19. Measured with immunoSEQ multiplex PCR; TCRdb has only the in-frame clones, and not every one. This sample has about 150,000 clones; around 85% occur once, and the top ten carry 0.6% to 0.7%. This receptor was identified in a man aged 55-75 years with COVID-19, enrolled during active disease. Sequenced material: peripheral blood. This chain links TRBV19 with TRBJ1-5, with D maybe TRBD1 (5 bases). Here the CDR3 reads CASSPSSTVIYQPQHF. The CDR3 DNA is TGTGCCAGTAGTCCATCCTCGACAGTAATCTATCAGCCCCAGCATTTT.